This TCR beta chain was identified in a study of OX40 agonist ivuxolimab in advanced cancers. Study conclusions and caveats: Expanded peripheral T cells had an undetermined antigen specificity. Relative to CD4+ cells, CD8+ T cells on average had more expanded clones.

Unmatched junction bases numbered 4, after V lost 3 bases and J lost 3 bases. The CDR3 loop spans 14 amino acids. Germline V gene data show CDR1 as LNHNV and CDR2 as YYDKDF (reference sequence). Samples of blood were obtained at baseline, on cycle 4 day 1, and on cycle 7 day 1. TCRdb's copy holds only in-frame clones and misses some; the assay was immunoSEQ multiplex PCR. The table has approximately 80,000 clones, roughly 87% seen once. Points on this clone: As yet, its antigen is unknown.

This TCR was sampled from an adult with an advanced solid tumor such as melanoma, head and neck, liver or kidney cancer. The chain uses TRBV15 and TRBJ1-1, with TRBD1 identical over 7 bases. Sample: CD4+ or CD8+ T cells sorted from blood, taken in a trial of the OX40 agonist ivuxolimab. The CDR3 DNA sequence: TGTGCCACCAGCAGCACAGGGGAACACACTGAAGCTTTCTTT. It translates to CATSSTGEHTEAFF.